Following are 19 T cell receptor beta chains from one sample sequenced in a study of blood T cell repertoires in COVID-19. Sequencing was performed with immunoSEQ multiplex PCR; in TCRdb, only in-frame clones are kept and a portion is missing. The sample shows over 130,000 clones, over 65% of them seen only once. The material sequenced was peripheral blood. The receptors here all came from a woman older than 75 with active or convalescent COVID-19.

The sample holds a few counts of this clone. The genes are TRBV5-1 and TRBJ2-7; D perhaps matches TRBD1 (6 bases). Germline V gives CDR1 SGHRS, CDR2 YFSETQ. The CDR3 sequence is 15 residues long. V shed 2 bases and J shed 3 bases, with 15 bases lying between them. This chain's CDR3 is CASSLLWTESYEQYF. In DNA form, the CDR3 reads TGCGCCAGCAGCTTACTGTGGACAGAAAGCTACGAGCAGTACTTC.

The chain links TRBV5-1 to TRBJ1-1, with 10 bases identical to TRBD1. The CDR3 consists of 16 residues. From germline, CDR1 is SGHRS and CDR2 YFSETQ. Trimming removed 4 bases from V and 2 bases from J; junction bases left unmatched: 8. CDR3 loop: CASSGLTTGGNTEAFF. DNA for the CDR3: TGCGCCAGCAGCGGCCTCACGACAGGGGGCAACACTGAAGCTTTCTTT.

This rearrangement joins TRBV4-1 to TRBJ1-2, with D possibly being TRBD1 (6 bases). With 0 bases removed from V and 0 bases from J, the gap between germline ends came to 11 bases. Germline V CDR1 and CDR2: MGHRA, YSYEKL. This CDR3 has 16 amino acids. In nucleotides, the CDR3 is TGCGCCAGCAGCCAAGAGGGGGGGGGCTCTAACTATGGCTACACCTTC. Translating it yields CASSQEGGGSNYGYTF.

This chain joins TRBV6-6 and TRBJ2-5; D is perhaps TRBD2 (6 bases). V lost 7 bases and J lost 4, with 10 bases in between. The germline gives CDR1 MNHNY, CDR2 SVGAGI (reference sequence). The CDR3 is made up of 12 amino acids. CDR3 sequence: CASTYGGETQYF. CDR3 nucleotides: TGTGCCAGCACCTACGGGGGAGAGACCCAGTACTTC.

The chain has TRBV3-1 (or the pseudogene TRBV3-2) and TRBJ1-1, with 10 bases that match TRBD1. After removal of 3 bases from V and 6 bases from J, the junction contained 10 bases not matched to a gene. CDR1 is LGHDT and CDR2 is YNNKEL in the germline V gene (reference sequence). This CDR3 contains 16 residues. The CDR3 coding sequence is TGTGCCAGCAGCCACCTCCCTCGGGACAGGGGTGCTGAAGCTTTCTTT. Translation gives CASSHLPRDRGAEAFF.

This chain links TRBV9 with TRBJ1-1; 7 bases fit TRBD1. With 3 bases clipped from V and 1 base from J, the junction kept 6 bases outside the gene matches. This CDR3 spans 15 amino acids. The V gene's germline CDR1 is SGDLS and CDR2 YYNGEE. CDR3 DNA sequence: TGTGCCAGCAGCGGGCGACAGGGCGGGAACACTGAAGCTTTCTTT. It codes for CASSGRQGGNTEAFF.

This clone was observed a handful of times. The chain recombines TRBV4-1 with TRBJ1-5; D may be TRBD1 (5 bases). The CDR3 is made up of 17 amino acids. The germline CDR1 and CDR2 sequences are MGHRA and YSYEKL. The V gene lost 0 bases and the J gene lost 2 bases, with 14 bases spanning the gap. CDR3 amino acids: CASSQDQGASGNQPQHF. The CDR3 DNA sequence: TGCGCCAGCAGCCAAGATCAAGGGGCAAGTGGCAATCAGCCCCAGCATTTT.

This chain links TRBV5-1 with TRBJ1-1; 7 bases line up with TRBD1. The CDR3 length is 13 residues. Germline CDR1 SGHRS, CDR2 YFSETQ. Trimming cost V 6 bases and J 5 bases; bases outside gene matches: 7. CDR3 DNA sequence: TGCGCCAGCAAACCAGGGGGATGGACTGAAGCTTTCTTT. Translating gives CASKPGGWTEAFF.

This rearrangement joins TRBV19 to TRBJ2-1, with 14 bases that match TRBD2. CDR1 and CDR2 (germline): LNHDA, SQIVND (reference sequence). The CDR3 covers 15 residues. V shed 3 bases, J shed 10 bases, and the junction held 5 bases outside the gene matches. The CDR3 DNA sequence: TGTGCCAGTAGTATCGGACTAGCGGGGGGTCGGGAGCAGTTCTTC. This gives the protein CASSIGLAGGREQFF. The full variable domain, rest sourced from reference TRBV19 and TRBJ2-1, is DGGITQSPKYLFRKEGQNVTLSCEQNLNHDAMYWYRQDPGQGLRLIYYSQIVNDFQKGDIAEGYSVSREKKESFPLTVTSAQKNPTAFYLCASSIGLAGGREQFFGPGTRLTVL.

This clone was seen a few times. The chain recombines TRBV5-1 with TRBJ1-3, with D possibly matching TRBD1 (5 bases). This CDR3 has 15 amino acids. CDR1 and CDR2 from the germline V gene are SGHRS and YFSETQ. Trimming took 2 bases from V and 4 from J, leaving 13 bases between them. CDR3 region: CASSFGEGAGNTIYF. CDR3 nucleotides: TGCGCCAGCAGCTTCGGTGAAGGGGCCGGAAACACCATATATTTT.

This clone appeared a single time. The CDR3 region has the DNA TGTGCCAGCCGACAGGTGGGTGAGCAGTTCTTC. Amino acid sequence: CASRQVGEQFF. This chain joins TRBV3-1 (or the pseudogene TRBV3-2) and TRBJ2-1; tentative D call: TRBD1 (6 bases). Trimming took 8 bases from V and 9 from J, leaving 11 bases between them. The CDR3 totals 11 residues. Germline assignment: CDR1 LGHDT and CDR2 YNNKEL (reference sequence).

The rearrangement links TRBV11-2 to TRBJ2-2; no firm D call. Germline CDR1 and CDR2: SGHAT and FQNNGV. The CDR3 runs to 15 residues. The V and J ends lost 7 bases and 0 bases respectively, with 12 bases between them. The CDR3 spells CASTGALANTGELFF. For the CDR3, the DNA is TGTGCCAGCACCGGAGCCCTCGCGAACACCGGGGAGCTGTTTTTT.

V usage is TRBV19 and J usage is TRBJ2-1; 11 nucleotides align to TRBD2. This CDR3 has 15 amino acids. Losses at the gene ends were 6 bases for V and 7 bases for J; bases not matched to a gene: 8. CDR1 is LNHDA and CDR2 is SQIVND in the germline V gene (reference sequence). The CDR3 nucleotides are TGTGCCAGTAGGGATACTAGCGGGGGTTGGAATGAGCAGTTCTTC. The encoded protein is CASRDTSGGWNEQFF.

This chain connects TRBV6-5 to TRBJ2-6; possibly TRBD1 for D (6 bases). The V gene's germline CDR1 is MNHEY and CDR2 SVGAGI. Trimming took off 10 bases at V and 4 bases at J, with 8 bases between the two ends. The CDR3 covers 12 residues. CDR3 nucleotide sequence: TGTGCCACAGGGGACGGGGCCAACGTCCTGACTTTC. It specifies CATGDGANVLTF.

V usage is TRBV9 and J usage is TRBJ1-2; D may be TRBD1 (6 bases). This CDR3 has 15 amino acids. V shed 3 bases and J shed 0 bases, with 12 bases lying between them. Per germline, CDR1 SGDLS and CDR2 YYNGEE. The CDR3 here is CASSEQGHANYGYTF. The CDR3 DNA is TGTGCCAGCAGCGAACAGGGCCATGCTAACTATGGCTACACCTTC.

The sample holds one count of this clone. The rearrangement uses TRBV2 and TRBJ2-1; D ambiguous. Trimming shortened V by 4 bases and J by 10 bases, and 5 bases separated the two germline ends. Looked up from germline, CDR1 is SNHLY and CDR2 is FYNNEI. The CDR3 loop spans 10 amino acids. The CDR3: CASSVREQFF. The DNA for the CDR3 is TGTGCCAGCAGTGTTCGGGAGCAGTTCTTC.

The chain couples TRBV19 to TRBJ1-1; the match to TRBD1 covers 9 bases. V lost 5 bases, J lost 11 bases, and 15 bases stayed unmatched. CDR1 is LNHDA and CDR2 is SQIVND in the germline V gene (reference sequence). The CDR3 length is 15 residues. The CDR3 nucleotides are TGTGCCAGTAGTCCCTACTCCCGGGACAGGGCTAGGGCTTTCTTT. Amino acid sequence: CASSPYSRDRARAFF.

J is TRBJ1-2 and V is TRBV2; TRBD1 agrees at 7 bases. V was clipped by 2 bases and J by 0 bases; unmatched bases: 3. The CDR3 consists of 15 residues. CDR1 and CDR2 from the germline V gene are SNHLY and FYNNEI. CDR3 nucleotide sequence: TGTGCCAGCAGTGAACGTGGGACAGCTAACTATGGCTACACCTTC. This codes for CASSERGTANYGYTF.

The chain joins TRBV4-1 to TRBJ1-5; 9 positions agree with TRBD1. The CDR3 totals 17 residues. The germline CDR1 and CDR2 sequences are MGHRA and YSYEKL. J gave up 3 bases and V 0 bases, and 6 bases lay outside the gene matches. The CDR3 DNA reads TGCGCCAGCAGCCAAGATCCCGGGACAGGGCTCAATCAGCCCCAGCATTTT. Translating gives CASSQDPGTGLNQPQHF.